The source of this T cell receptor beta chain is a study of CD8+CD57+ T cells in acquired aplastic anemia. Study information: Across the sorted CD4+ and CD8+ cells, DNA amounts averaged approximately 3.1 ug.

Study observations and caveats: A set of twenty-nine CD8+ CDR3 sequences was shared between patients and controls, and these sequences appeared highly expressed in patients. In CD8+ cells, Simpson's diversity showed no significant difference between patients and controls.

Looked up from germline, CDR1 is SNHLY and CDR2 is FYNNEI. V was trimmed by 1 base and J by 4 bases, leaving 4 bases between them. This CDR3 has 13 amino acids. Patients who underwent sequencing had shown CD8+CD57+ cell expansion by flow cytometry. All patients had severe acquired aplastic anemia. This clonotype showed up many times. Antigen specificity is unknown. Genomic DNA, serving as template, underwent TCR beta VDJ and CDR3 profiling. TCRdb called the reads again in MiXCR, with one record for every CDR3 protein. The table records under 500,000 distinct CDR3 sequences, around 32% of them present only once.

Material for sequencing was sorted CD4+, CD8+, or CD8+CD57+ T cells (not recorded which) from PBMCs. The rearrangement links TRBV2 to TRBJ2-2; D gene uncertain. The source is a human donor with aplastic anemia. As DNA, the CDR3 is TGTGCCAGCAGTGAAGGTACCACCGGGGAGCTGTTTTTT. Translation: CASSEGTTGELFF.